Each of the 5 T cell receptor beta chains below was sequenced from the same sample in a study of blood T cell repertoires in COVID-19. TCRdb's table, derived via immunoSEQ multiplex PCR, lists solely in-frame clones and lacks some. The sample has tens of thousands of clones; 80% to 90% are singletons. The sample consisted of peripheral blood. These receptors originate from a human donor in a cohort sampled during active COVID-19.

The chain uses TRBV19 and TRBJ1-1, with 7 bases matching TRBD1. V shed 5 bases and J 10 bases; nucleotides not matched to a gene: 4. CDR3 size: 11 residues. CDR1 is LNHDA and CDR2 is SQIVND in the germline V gene (reference sequence). CDR3 DNA sequence: TGTGCCAGTAGTTTCCAGGGGGGAGCTTTCTTT. Amino acid sequence: CASSFQGGAFF.

The V gene is TRBV5-4, the J gene TRBJ1-6; 9 bases line up with TRBD1. CDR3 length: 16 amino acids. CDR1 is SGHNT and CDR2 is YYREEE in the germline V gene (reference sequence). V lost 4 bases, J lost 4 bases, and 6 bases stayed unmatched. The CDR3 is CASSTPDRGYNSPLHF. In DNA, the CDR3 is TGTGCCAGCAGCACCCCGGACAGGGGATATAATTCACCCCTCCACTTT.

The genes are TRBV3-1 (or the pseudogene TRBV3-2) and TRBJ1-2, with unresolved D. Germline values: CDR1 LGHDT, CDR2 YNNKEL (reference sequence). Trimming cost V 0 bases and J 6 bases, with 8 bases left between them. The CDR3 spans 13 residues. Written as DNA, the CDR3 is TGTGCCAGCAGCCAAGAAGGGAGAGATGGCTACACCTTC. It codes for CASSQEGRDGYTF.

This clone was detected a few times. V usage is TRBV5-1 and J usage is TRBJ2-5; D might be TRBD2 (6 bases). V was pared by 0 bases and J by 2 bases, with 11 bases between. The germline gives CDR1 SGHRS, CDR2 YFSETQ. This CDR3 is built from 15 residues. The CDR3 DNA follows: TGCGCCAGCAGCTTGGGGGCTAGCGTACAAGAGACCCAGTACTTC. Protein sequence: CASSLGASVQETQYF.

The chain recombines TRBV6-4 with TRBJ2-1; 7 bases agree with TRBD2. The V gene end was trimmed by 10 bases and the J gene end by 2 bases; junction bases not matched to a gene: 8. Per the germline V gene, CDR1 is MRHNA and CDR2 is SNTAGT. The CDR3 runs to 14 residues. CDR3 in DNA: TGTGCCAACGGGCTAGCGGACACCTACAATGAGCAGTTCTTC. It is translated as CANGLADTYNEQFF.